A single sample is the source of the 25 T cell receptor beta chains below, sequenced in a study of a mutant IDH1 vaccine in newly diagnosed glioma. Some clones are missing from TCRdb's copy, which holds only in-frame ones; the method was immunoSEQ multiplex PCR. Counted here are around 130,000 clones, about four fifths occurring once; the ten biggest clones make up 5.5%. This sample's time point: week 11, during vaccination. Each dose delivered 300 ug of mutant IDH1 20-mer peptide subcutaneously with imiquimod. The antigens these receptors bind are not known. This specimen consisted of PBMCs, obtained from a glioma patient whose treatment included an IDH1 peptide vaccine. The origin of the receptors is a man aged 40-49 years with glioma.

The chain recombines TRBV28 with TRBJ1-4; 9 nucleotides match TRBD1. Germline assignment: CDR1 MDHEN and CDR2 SYDVKM. V gave up 4 bases and J gave up 7 bases; unmatched junction bases: 10. This CDR3 contains 16 residues. The CDR3 sequence is CASSWTPGQGSEKLFF. The CDR3 region has the DNA TGTGCCAGCAGTTGGACACCGGGACAGGGAAGTGAAAAACTGTTTTTT.

The chain combines TRBV30 with TRBJ2-3, with TRBD2 identical over 9 bases. Germline CDR1 reads GTSNPN; CDR2 reads SVGIG (reference sequence). This CDR3 contains 15 residues. V shed 1 base, J shed 4 bases, and the junction held 6 bases outside the gene matches. The CDR3 bases are TGTGCCTGGAGTGGCGGGACTAGCAGATCAGATACGCAGTATTTT. As protein: CAWSGGTSRSDTQYF.

The chain couples TRBV5-1 to TRBJ2-7, with D tentatively TRBD1 (6 bases). With 0 bases removed from V and 1 base from J, the gap between germline ends came to 11 bases. CDR1 SGHRS and CDR2 YFSETQ come from the germline V gene. This CDR3 is built from 15 residues. The CDR3 sequence: CASSLVRGLSYEQYF. The CDR3 nucleotides are TGCGCCAGCAGCTTGGTCAGGGGCCTTTCCTACGAGCAGTACTTC.

The chain joins TRBV4-2 to TRBJ2-3, with D unresolved. Germline V gives CDR1 LGHNA, CDR2 YNFKEQ. Trimming left V 1 base short and J 5 bases short, with 10 bases between. This CDR3 comprises 14 residues. The CDR3 protein is CASSQATALDTQYF. For the CDR3, the DNA is TGTGCCAGCAGCCAAGCCACGGCATTAGATACGCAGTATTTT.

Notes on this clone: A read error may account for a junction end that differs from germline. The rearrangement uses TRBV4-1 and TRBJ1-1; D unresolved. Germline V gene lookup returns CDR1 MGHRA and CDR2 YSYEKL. The CDR3 has 14 residues. CDR3 protein: CASSPGRRNTEAFF. The CDR3 DNA reads TGTGCCAGCAGCCCCGGTCGGCGGAACACTGAAGCTTTCTTT.

The table lists this clone with a count of one. The V call is TRBV19, the J call TRBJ1-1, with 8 positions matching TRBD1. Germline CDR1 and CDR2: LNHDA and SQIVND (reference sequence). V trimming: 5 bases; J trimming: 5 bases; junction bases outside the gene matches: 10. CDR3 length: 15 residues. The CDR3 loop is CASSPNPGGWTEAFF. CDR3 DNA: TGTGCCAGTAGTCCGAATCCAGGGGGCTGGACTGAAGCTTTCTTT.

The chain recombines TRBV6-5 with TRBJ1-1; D unclear. CDR1 MNHEY and CDR2 SVGAGI come from the germline V gene. With 2 bases removed from V and 5 bases from J, the gap between germline ends came to 0 bases. The CDR3 length is 10 residues. CDR3 sequence: CASSYTEAFF. CDR3 bases: TGTGCCAGCAGTTACACTGAAGCTTTCTTT.

The V gene is TRBV5-1, the J gene TRBJ2-1; 9 bases align to TRBD2. Per germline, CDR1 SGHRS and CDR2 YFSETQ. The V segment lost 2 bases and the J segment 6 bases; nucleotides outside the gene matches: 9. The CDR3 runs 16 residues. The CDR3, as DNA: TGCGCCAGCAGCTTCTTGGGCGGGAGGGCCCTCAATGAGCAGTTCTTC. This codes for CASSFLGGRALNEQFF.

In this sample, this clone turned up a few times. CDR3 in amino acids: CASSFRGRNEQYF. CDR3 bases: TGTGCCAGCAGCTTCCGAGGTCGAAACGAGCAGTACTTC. The rearrangement joins TRBV7-6 to TRBJ2-7; no reliable D call. CDR1 is SGHVS, CDR2 FNYEAQ, per germline. The CDR3 is 13 residues long. V lost 3 bases to trimming and J lost 5 bases, with 11 bases between them.

A single count supports this clone. This sequence joins TRBV10-3 and TRBJ2-7; D tentatively reads TRBD1 or TRBD2 (6 bases each). The V end was cut by 4 bases, the J end by 2 bases, with 21 bases between. The CDR3 length is 17 residues. Germline V gives CDR1 ENHRY, CDR2 SYGVKD. CDR3 coding DNA: TGTGCCATCAGTGCCTCTAAAGGGGGGACGGAACCCTACGAGCAGTACTTC. It translates to CAISASKGGTEPYEQYF.

The V call is TRBV7-9, the J call TRBJ1-2; unclear D gene. V gave up 1 base and J gave up 4 bases, with 7 bases separating them. CDR1 is SEHNR and CDR2 is FQNEAQ in the germline V gene (reference sequence). The CDR3 has 13 amino acids. CDR3 protein: CASSLDSGYGYTF. In DNA form, the CDR3 reads TGTGCCAGCAGCTTAGACTCAGGCTATGGCTACACCTTC.

The chain couples TRBV5-5 to TRBJ1-5; perhaps TRBD1 as D (6 bases). CDR3 length: 15 residues. V lost 4 bases and J lost 0, with 11 bases in between. CDR1 and CDR2 (germline): SGHKS, YYEKEE (reference sequence). DNA of the CDR3: TGTGCCAGCAGCGCGGGACATCTTAGCAATCAGCCCCAGCATTTT. Translation gives CASSAGHLSNQPQHF.

The chain joins TRBV19 to TRBJ2-2; D may be TRBD1 (5 bases). Per germline, CDR1 LNHDA and CDR2 SQIVND (reference sequence). CDR3 length: 14 amino acids. V dropped 9 bases and J dropped 4 bases, with 15 bases sitting between them. The DNA for the CDR3 is TGTGCCAGCAGTGTAGGGGCAGGCACCGGGGAGCTGTTTTTT. Residues: CASSVGAGTGELFF.

This sequence joins TRBV7-2 and TRBJ1-6, with TRBD1 matching over 7 bases. Trimming took 5 bases from V and 6 from J; bases not matched to a gene: 7. Germline V gene lookup returns CDR1 SGHTA and CDR2 FQGNSA. The CDR3 consists of 15 residues. The CDR3 loop reads CASSVQTGTNSPLHF. The CDR3 nucleotides are TGTGCCAGCAGCGTTCAGACAGGGACTAATTCACCCCTCCACTTT.

As for this clone: Within the sample, other DNA sequences also encode this same CDR3. The CDR3 nucleotides read TGTGCCAGCTCACCCACGGGGACAGATACGCAGTATTTT. Translation gives CASSPTGTDTQYF. This sequence joins TRBV18 and TRBJ2-3, with D tentatively TRBD2 (5 bases). V was clipped by 3 bases and J by 3 bases, with 7 bases between them. Germline V gives CDR1 KGHSH, CDR2 LQKENI. CDR3 length equals 13 residues.

J is TRBJ2-3 and V is TRBV7-8, with unresolved D. Trimming cost V 4 bases and J 2 bases, with 13 bases left between them. This CDR3 contains 15 residues. CDR1 SGHVS and CDR2 FQNEAQ come from the germline V gene. CDR3 bases: TGTGCCAGCAGCTACCCCCGGGTTAACACAGATACGCAGTATTTT. Translating it yields CASSYPRVNTDTQYF.

The gene calls are TRBV7-9 and TRBJ2-3; D is perhaps TRBD1 (6 bases). CDR1 is SEHNR and CDR2 is FQNEAQ in the germline V gene (reference sequence). CDR3 length: 15 residues. V was trimmed by 4 bases and J by 0 bases, leaving 11 bases between them. The CDR3 sequence is CASSYRAPSTDTQYF. Here the CDR3 DNA reads TGTGCCAGCAGCTACAGGGCGCCTAGCACAGATACGCAGTATTTT.

The V and J genes are TRBV9 and TRBJ2-1, with 7 bases that match TRBD1. J gave up 8 bases and V 0 bases, and 11 bases lay outside the gene matches. The CDR3 is 16 amino acids. The germline CDR1 and CDR2 sequences are SGDLS and YYNGEE. CDR3: CASSVGRGGVWDEQFF. CDR3 in DNA: TGTGCCAGCAGCGTAGGAAGAGGGGGCGTCTGGGATGAGCAGTTCTTC.

V usage is TRBV7-8 and J usage is TRBJ2-4; 7 nucleotides match TRBD2. In germline, CDR1 is SGHVS, CDR2 FQNEAQ. V trimming: 0 bases; J trimming: 1 base; junction bases outside the gene matches: 6. The CDR3 runs 17 residues. For the CDR3, the DNA is TGTGCCAGCAGCTTAGCGCTCAGCGGGGAGGCCAAAAACATTCAGTACTTC. Translated, it gives CASSLALSGEAKNIQYF. The entire variable domain, with the rest obtained from reference TRBV7-8 and TRBJ2-4, is as follows: GAGVSQSPRYKVAKRGQDVALRCDPISGHVSLFWYQQALGQGPEFLTYFQNEAQLDKSGLPSDRFFAERPEGSVSTLKIQRTQQEDSAVYLCASSLALSGEAKNIQYFGAGTRLSVL.

V is TRBV28 and J is TRBJ2-7; D possibly matches TRBD1 or TRBD2 (5 bases each). This CDR3 spans 14 amino acids. V was cut by 7 bases and J by 6 bases, with 19 bases left in between. Germline CDR1 is MDHEN and CDR2 is SYDVKM. The CDR3 loop is CASNTPAGAVEQYF. DNA of the CDR3: TGTGCCAGCAACACCCCCGCCGGGGCGGTCGAGCAGTACTTC.

This chain joins TRBV7-3 and TRBJ2-7; D possibly corresponds to TRBD2 (7 bases). Germline V gives CDR1 SGHTA, CDR2 FQGTGA. V lost 3 bases to trimming and J lost 0 bases, with 24 bases between them. CDR3 size: 19 residues. The CDR3 region is CASSFRPGVAGFSSYEQYF. CDR3 nucleotide sequence: TGTGCCAGCAGCTTTCGTCCAGGGGTAGCGGGTTTTAGCTCCTACGAGCAGTACTTC.

The gene calls are TRBV2 and TRBJ2-5; 9 bases are shared with TRBD2. J gave up 3 bases and V 7 bases, and 3 bases lay outside the gene matches. There are 13 residues in the CDR3. Germline loops: CDR1 SNHLY, CDR2 FYNNEI. The CDR3: CASKAGGEETQYF. The CDR3 bases are TGTGCCAGCAAGGCGGGGGGGGAAGAGACCCAGTACTTC.

V usage is TRBV27 and J usage is TRBJ1-5, with a weak D call TRBD1 (6 bases). Per the germline V gene, CDR1 is MNHEY and CDR2 is SMNVEV (reference sequence). This CDR3 comprises 14 residues. Trimming shortened V by 5 bases and J by 2 bases, and 10 bases separated the two germline ends. Here the CDR3 DNA reads TGTGCCAGCAGTGCAGCAGGGGGCAATCAGCCCCAGCATTTT. Residues: CASSAAGGNQPQHF.

The rearrangement links TRBV15 to TRBJ1-6, with unresolved D. The CDR3 is 18 amino acids. V lost 0 bases, J lost 6 bases, and 18 bases lay in between. Germline CDR1 is LNHNV and CDR2 is YYDKDF (reference sequence). The CDR3 DNA reads TGTGCCACCAGCAGAGATACCCCATTTGCAGGTGCTAATTCACCCCTCCACTTT. This translates into CATSRDTPFAGANSPLHF.

The chain uses TRBV2 and TRBJ2-5, with D hard to call. The V gene lost 5 bases and the J gene lost 0 bases, with 10 bases spanning the gap. Germline CDR1 SNHLY, CDR2 FYNNEI. This CDR3 is built from 14 residues. The DNA for the CDR3 is TGTGCCAGCAGTTCAGTCAGCTACCAAGAGACCCAGTACTTC. Translating it yields CASSSVSYQETQYF.